One and the same sample provided the 13 T cell receptor beta chains below, sequenced in a study of CD8+CD57+ T cells in acquired aplastic anemia. Investigators profiled TCR beta VDJ and CDR3 from genomic DNA template. One entry per CDR3 protein, called by TCRdb with MiXCR from the reads. The sample lists about 190,000 distinct CDR3 sequences, approximately 52% seen once, with more than 15% in the top ten. Sequencing used sorted CD4+, CD8+, or CD8+CD57+ T cells (not recorded which) from PBMCs. The source of these receptors is a human donor in good health, serving as a control.

This clonotype was recorded many times. The rearrangement links TRBV27 to TRBJ2-3, with D unclear. The CDR3 is 16 amino acids. V gave up 3 bases and J gave up 0 bases, with 13 bases separating them. CDR1 and CDR2 from the germline V gene are MNHEY and SMNVEV (reference sequence). The CDR3 here is CASSFWRTSSTDTQYF. DNA for the CDR3: TGTGCCAGCAGTTTTTGGCGCACTTCTAGCACAGATACGCAGTATTTT.

Only a few counts were recorded for this clonotype. J is TRBJ2-6 and V is TRBV27; 7 bases are a match to TRBD1. V gave up 5 bases and J gave up 0 bases; unmatched junction bases: 7. Germline V gene sequence: CDR1 MNHEY, CDR2 SMNVEV (reference sequence). The length of the CDR3 is 17 residues. CDR3 residues: CASSRQGSYSGANVLTF. The DNA for the CDR3 is TGTGCCAGCAGTCGACAGGGTAGCTACTCTGGGGCCAACGTCCTGACTTTC.

The chain has TRBV2 and TRBJ2-5; unclear D gene. The ends were cut back, 6 bases at V and 7 bases at J, with 9 bases in the middle. This CDR3 comprises 11 residues. Per the germline V gene, CDR1 is SNHLY and CDR2 is FYNNEI. CDR3: CASRSAGTQYF. For the CDR3, the DNA is TGTGCCAGCAGATCAGCCGGGACCCAGTACTTC.

There are a few counts of this clonotype. The gene calls are TRBV5-6 and TRBJ2-6; D unresolved. Germline lookup yields CDR1 SGHDT and CDR2 YYEEEE. This CDR3 is built from 18 residues. Trimming left V 1 base short and J 0 bases short, with 14 bases between. CDR3 sequence (DNA): TGTGCCAGCAGCTTGAAATTTCCCCCTATCTCTGGGGCCAACGTCCTGACTTTC. This encodes CASSLKFPPISGANVLTF. The entire variable domain, with the rest obtained from reference TRBV5-6 and TRBJ2-6, is as follows: DAGVTQSPTHLIKTRGQQVTLRCSPKSGHDTVSWYQQALGQGPQFIFQYYEEEERQRGNFPDRFSGHQFPNYSSELNVNALLLGDSALYLCASSLKFPPISGANVLTFGAGSRLTVL.

This clonotype was picked up a small number of times. This sequence may be a read error, since a much larger clone differs from it by one base. This chain links TRBV20-1 with TRBJ1-3, with no clear D. CDR3 length equals 17 residues. CDR1 and CDR2 (germline): DFQATT, SNEGSKA (reference sequence). CDR3 protein: CSAREIRPGPSGNAIYF. The CDR3 nucleotides are TGCAGTGCTAGAGAAATAAGGCCAGGCCCCTCTGGAAACGCCATATATTTT.

J is TRBJ1-2 and V is TRBV4-3; a weak D match, TRBD1 (6 bases). This CDR3 spans 15 amino acids. Trimming removed 0 bases at V and 7 bases at J, with 15 bases between. The germline CDR1 and CDR2 sequences are LGHNA and YSLEER. CDR3 coding DNA: TGCGCCAGCAGCCAAGATGTTGGGGGGCTAGGTGGCTACACCTTC. It specifies CASSQDVGGLGGYTF.

This clonotype was picked up a small number of times. V and J are TRBV19 and TRBJ2-2; TRBD2 matches 8 bases. CDR3 length equals 14 residues. Germline CDR1 reads LNHDA; CDR2 reads SQIVND (reference sequence). V lost 10 bases, J lost 4 bases, and 8 bases stayed unmatched. CDR3 bases: TGTGCCACCATCCGTAGCGGGGCCACCGGGGAGCTGTTTTTT. Translating it yields CATIRSGATGELFF.

This clonotype was found once. This chain uses TRBV11-2 with TRBJ2-7; the match to TRBD2 covers 7 bases. Germline V gives CDR1 SGHAT, CDR2 FQNNGV. The CDR3 totals 15 residues. Unmatched junction bases numbered 11, after V lost 5 bases and J lost 4 bases. CDR3 protein: CASSPEGGALYEQYF. The CDR3 DNA is TGTGCCAGCAGCCCTGAGGGAGGGGCGTTATACGAGCAGTACTTC. The full variable domain, completed using reference TRBV11-2 and TRBJ2-7, is EAGVAQSPRYKIIEKRQSVAFWCNPISGHATLYWYQQILGQGPKLLIQFQNNGVVDDSQLPKDRFSAERLKGVDSTLKIQPAKLEDSAVYLCASSPEGGALYEQYFGPGTRLTVT.

The rearrangement joins TRBV2 to TRBJ2-7; 7 bases map to TRBD1. V shed 5 bases, J shed 4 bases, and the junction held 11 bases outside the gene matches. This CDR3 has 15 amino acids. In germline, CDR1 is SNHLY, CDR2 FYNNEI. In DNA, the CDR3 is TGTGCCAGCAGTAGGGGGCAAACAGCGACGTACGAGCAGTACTTC. Protein: CASSRGQTATYEQYF.

V usage is TRBV2 and J usage is TRBJ2-7; TRBD1 might be the D (6 bases). Per the germline V gene, CDR1 is SNHLY and CDR2 is FYNNEI. The CDR3 has 16 residues. V lost 1 base to trimming and J lost 1 base, with 14 bases between them. Here the CDR3 reads CASSEEFGDRSYEQYF. The CDR3 nucleotides are TGTGCCAGCAGTGAAGAGTTCGGAGACAGGTCCTACGAGCAGTACTTC.

This clonotype was seen a handful of times. The chain is built from TRBV4-1 and TRBJ1-1, with no clear D. V was trimmed by 4 bases and J by 0 bases, leaving 12 bases between them. The CDR3 has 15 residues. Germline assignment: CDR1 MGHRA and CDR2 YSYEKL. CDR3 residues: CASSPRGPLNTEAFF. DNA of the CDR3: TGCGCCAGCAGCCCTCGAGGGCCTTTGAACACTGAAGCTTTCTTT.

This clonotype was detected many times. The chain joins TRBV28 to TRBJ2-3; weak D call: TRBD1 (6 bases). Germline CDR1 reads MDHEN; CDR2 reads SYDVKM. Trimming removed 10 bases at V and 3 bases at J, with 14 bases between. CDR3 length: 13 amino acids. CDR3 in DNA: TGTGCCACCCGATCAACAGGGACAGATACGCAGTATTTT. This codes for CATRSTGTDTQYF.

This clonotype came up many times. This chain joins TRBV4-3 and TRBJ1-1; D not certain. V lost 0 bases to trimming and J lost 2 bases, with 13 bases between them. The CDR3 spans 16 residues. Germline loops: CDR1 LGHNA, CDR2 YSLEER. The DNA of the CDR3 is TGCGCCAGCAGCCAAGATCGTCTCACTCCAAACACTGAAGCTTTCTTT. Amino acids: CASSQDRLTPNTEAFF.